A selection of T cell receptor beta chains follows, all from one sample in a study of shared clonotypes between healthy human individuals. Assay used: immunoSEQ multiplex PCR; TCRdb lists only in-frame clones, some missing. This table has approximately 2,200,000 clones, about 93% appearing once. Sequencing input: naive CD8+ T cells from PBMCs. All receptors derive from a man younger than 35 in good health. Some clones in this sample may be carry-over from other donors' samples. Both conserved end residues are part of each CDR3. Fields, in order: V gene, D gene, clone size, J gene, CDR3 DNA, CDR3 protein. The D gene is left open where the match is weak. For some rows the clone size is stated as once, few or many, or as a class when expanded; others skip it.

v_call: TRBV2; d_call: .; clone_size: .; j_call: TRBJ1-5; cdr3_nt: TGTGCCAGCAGTGGGGGGCCCCTTAGCAATCAGCCCCAGCATTTT; cdr3_aa: CASSGGPLSNQPQHF
v_call: TRBV28; d_call: .; clone_size: .; j_call: TRBJ2-7; cdr3_nt: TGTGCCAGCAGTTTAGGGCCCAGGGCCAACGAGCAGTACTTC; cdr3_aa: CASSLGPRANEQYF
v_call: TRBV7-9; d_call: .; clone_size: once; j_call: TRBJ2-1; cdr3_nt: TGTGCCAGCAGGACCTCGTGGCCTCTCTCCGCGGGGCAGTTCTTC; cdr3_aa: CASRTSWPLSAGQFF
v_call: TRBV7-9; d_call: .; clone_size: .; j_call: TRBJ2-7; cdr3_nt: TGTGCCAGCAGCCTAGAGAACTCCTACGAGCAGTACTTC; cdr3_aa: CASSLENSYEQYF
v_call: TRBV6-6; d_call: TRBD1; clone_size: .; j_call: TRBJ1-2; cdr3_nt: TGTGCCAGCAGTTACTCCGACAGGGACTATGGCTACACCTTC; cdr3_aa: CASSYSDRDYGYTF
v_call: TRBV6-4; d_call: TRBD2; clone_size: .; j_call: TRBJ2-2; cdr3_nt: TGTGCCAGCAGTGACCGGACTAGCGGGGTCACCGGGGAGCTGTTTTTT; cdr3_aa: CASSDRTSGVTGELFF
v_call: TRBV29-1; d_call: TRBD1; clone_size: few; j_call: TRBJ1-2; cdr3_nt: TGCAGCGTTGAAGGACAGGGGTATGGCTACACCTTC; cdr3_aa: CSVEGQGYGYTF
v_call: TRBV7-9; d_call: .; clone_size: .; j_call: TRBJ2-1; cdr3_nt: TGTGCCAGCAGCTTAGCCCCACTAAGCTCCTACAATGAGCAGTTCTTC; cdr3_aa: CASSLAPLSSYNEQFF
v_call: TRBV7-2; d_call: TRBD1; clone_size: .; j_call: TRBJ2-5; cdr3_nt: TGTGCCAGCAGCCCCGACCGACAGGGGGCAGAGACCCAGTACTTC; cdr3_aa: CASSPDRQGAETQYF
v_call: TRBV7-9; d_call: TRBD1; clone_size: .; j_call: TRBJ2-1; cdr3_nt: TGTGCCAGCAGCCCTGGACAGGGGGCCCACAATGAGCAGTTCTTC; cdr3_aa: CASSPGQGAHNEQFF
v_call: TRBV9; d_call: TRBD2; clone_size: .; j_call: TRBJ2-2; cdr3_nt: TGTGCCAGCAGCCCGGGACTAGCGGGAGACACCGGGGAGCTGTTTTTT; cdr3_aa: CASSPGLAGDTGELFF
v_call: TRBV6-5; d_call: TRBD1; clone_size: .; j_call: TRBJ2-7; cdr3_nt: TGTGCCAGCAGTCCACGGGACAGCTACGAGCAGTACTTC; cdr3_aa: CASSPRDSYEQYF
v_call: TRBV5-4; d_call: TRBD1; clone_size: once; j_call: TRBJ1-2; cdr3_nt: TGTGCCAGCAGCTTGGGAGGGGGCGCTTCCTATGGCTACACCTTC; cdr3_aa: CASSLGGGASYGYTF
v_call: TRBV11-1; d_call: TRBD2; clone_size: .; j_call: TRBJ2-3; cdr3_nt: TGTGCCAGCAGCTTAGCTTATAGCGGGATCGCAGATACGCAGTATTTT; cdr3_aa: CASSLAYSGIADTQYF
v_call: TRBV7-2; d_call: .; clone_size: .; j_call: TRBJ1-1; cdr3_nt: TGTGCCAGCAGCTTAGGGGGCAGAGAATGCGCTTTCTTT; cdr3_aa: CASSLGGRECAFF
v_call: TRBV7-8; d_call: .; clone_size: .; j_call: TRBJ2-7; cdr3_nt: TGTGCCAGCAGCTTACCAGGGCCTCCCTACGAGCAGTACTTC; cdr3_aa: CASSLPGPPYEQYF
v_call: TRBV4-1; d_call: .; clone_size: .; j_call: TRBJ2-7; cdr3_nt: TGCGCCAGCAGCCAAGATGCGGCGAGGGGCGCCTACGAGCAGTACTTC; cdr3_aa: CASSQDAARGAYEQYF
v_call: TRBV10-1; d_call: .; clone_size: .; j_call: TRBJ1-1; cdr3_nt: TGCGCCAGCAGTGAAGCAGCCTGGGGCACTGAAGCTTTCTTT; cdr3_aa: CASSEAAWGTEAFF
v_call: TRBV4-2; d_call: TRBD2; clone_size: .; j_call: TRBJ2-7; cdr3_nt: TGTGCCAGCAGCCAGCTGGGGGGGAGTGGGAGGCCCGTCTACGAGCAGTACTTC; cdr3_aa: CASSQLGGSGRPVYEQYF
v_call: TRBV7-3; d_call: .; clone_size: .; j_call: TRBJ2-2; cdr3_nt: TGTGCCAGCAGCATCAGGGGTGTGGGCACCGGGGAGCTGTTTTTT; cdr3_aa: CASSIRGVGTGELFF
v_call: TRBV2; d_call: TRBD2; clone_size: once; j_call: TRBJ2-7; cdr3_nt: TGTGCCAGCAGTGCCGAGGGACTAGCGGCCTACGAGCAGTACTTC; cdr3_aa: CASSAEGLAAYEQYF
v_call: TRBV30; d_call: TRBD2; clone_size: .; j_call: TRBJ2-2; cdr3_nt: TGTGCCTGGAGTGCGACTAGCGCCTACACCGGGGAGCTGTTTTTT; cdr3_aa: CAWSATSAYTGELFF
v_call: TRBV9; d_call: TRBD1; clone_size: .; j_call: TRBJ2-1; cdr3_nt: TGTGCCAGCAGCCCCAGGGGGCAGGATGAGCAGTTCTTC; cdr3_aa: CASSPRGQDEQFF
v_call: TRBV5-6; d_call: TRBD2; clone_size: .; j_call: TRBJ2-7; cdr3_nt: TGTGCCAGCAGCACCGGGACTACCCGAGAGAGCCCCTACGAGCAGTACTTC; cdr3_aa: CASSTGTTRESPYEQYF